This T cell receptor (beta chain) is from a study of cytomegalovirus exposure and HLA in healthy donors. Study-wide background: An early data release held about 85 million unique TCRs from HLA-typed donors.

PCR involved 60 Vbeta and 13 Jbeta primers. Assay: immunoSEQ multiplex PCR; the TCRdb copy retains only in-frame clones and omits some. The sample yields 150,000 to 250,000 clones, about four fifths seen once. Study-wide results and caveats: Data from an earlier analysis indicated that most TCR beta V segments were productive either about 87% or about 30% of the time.

A remark on this clone: The antigen is undetermined.

The CDR3 extends over 15 amino acids. CDR1 and CDR2 from the germline V gene are LGHNA and YSLEER. With 7 bases removed from V and 7 bases from J, the gap between germline ends came to 21 bases. The sequencing input was PBMCs. The J gene is TRBJ2-3, the V gene TRBV4-3, with a tentative D call TRBD2 (6 bases). The TCR sequence derives from a girl under 18 in good health and CMV-seropositive. The CDR3 region has the DNA TGCGCCAGCATCTACCGGGACTCCGGTGGCCATACGCAGTATTTT. It translates to CASIYRDSGGHTQYF.